Shown below are 21 T cell receptor beta chains from a single sample sequenced in a study of cytomegalovirus exposure and HLA in healthy donors (dated by TCRdb to the late 2010s). The method behind the library was the immunoSEQ multiplex PCR assay. The multiplex PCR relied on a mix of 60 forward primers for TCR Vbeta segments and 13 reverse primers for TCR Jbeta segments. TCRdb retrieved this table from immuneACCESS and kept in-frame rearrangements only. Not all clones are present; in checked studies, unresolved V genes account for under half, and no reason is known for the remainder. The sample yields 150,000 to 200,000 clones; about 79% were counted once. The ten top clones hold over 0.95% of the sample. The specimen sequenced was PBMCs. The receptors stem from a woman aged 45-65 years in good health and CMV-seropositive.

In DNA form, the CDR3 reads TGTGCCATCAGTGTTGAGGGCGCCTATAATTCACCCCTCCACTTT. This codes for CAISVEGAYNSPLHF. The rearrangement uses TRBV10-3 and TRBJ1-6; no reliable D call. The germline V and J ends were trimmed by 4 bases and 2 bases, with 9 bases remaining between them. The CDR3 covers 15 residues. Germline V CDR1 and CDR2: ENHRY, SYGVKD.

Ten or more counts support this clone. CDR3 region: CASSPGMGRNQPQHF. CDR3 coding DNA: TGTGCCAGCAGTCCGGGGATGGGGAGAAATCAGCCCCAGCATTTT. This chain joins TRBV27 and TRBJ1-5; D not certain. Germline CDR1 and CDR2: MNHEY and SMNVEV (reference sequence). This CDR3 spans 15 amino acids. Trimming took off 5 bases at V and 4 bases at J, with 15 bases between the two ends.

Only a few counts were recorded for this clone. This chain links TRBV6-1 with TRBJ2-1; D is undetermined. V lost 3 bases to trimming and J lost 4 bases, with 4 bases between them. The V gene's germline CDR1 is MNHNS and CDR2 SASEGT. The CDR3 is 12 residues long. CDR3 nucleotides: TGTGCCAGCAGTGATAGTTACAATGAGCAGTTCTTC. It is translated as CASSDSYNEQFF.

The CDR3 reads CASSQASQTGIGTDTQYF. The CDR3 coding sequence is TGCGCCAGCAGCCAAGCCTCCCAGACAGGGATCGGCACAGATACGCAGTATTTT. This sequence joins TRBV4-3 and TRBJ2-3; 7 bases match TRBD1. The ends lost 1 base at V and 1 base at J; junction bases unmatched: 11. Germline V lookup: CDR1 LGHNA, CDR2 YSLEER. The CDR3 runs to 18 residues.

This clone was observed a handful of times. This chain connects TRBV19 to TRBJ2-7, with D uncertain. Germline assignment: CDR1 LNHDA and CDR2 SQIVND (reference sequence). Trimming stripped 3 bases from V and 3 bases from J, with 9 bases between. This CDR3 has 13 residues. The CDR3 spells CASSIDNSYEQYF. CDR3 in DNA: TGTGCCAGTAGTATTGATAACAGCTACGAGCAGTACTTC.

This chain connects TRBV6-1 to TRBJ1-6; no definite D call. The CDR3 loop spans 15 amino acids. V was cut by 1 base and J by 3 bases, with 7 bases left in between. The germline V gene encodes CDR1 MNHNS and CDR2 SASEGT. The CDR3: CASSEGRNYNSPLHF. The CDR3 DNA reads TGTGCCAGCAGTGAAGGGCGGAACTATAATTCACCCCTCCACTTT.

The CDR3 nucleotides are TGTGCCAGCAGCATCCTCCGACTAGCGGACCAAGAGACCCAGTACTTC. Translated: CASSILRLADQETQYF. This chain links TRBV13 with TRBJ2-5; TRBD2 aligns across 9 bases. The CDR3 has 16 residues. Germline V gives CDR1 PRHDT, CDR2 FYEKMQ (reference sequence). V lost 5 bases to trimming and J lost 0 bases; unmatched junction nucleotides: 7.

This clone was observed a few times. The same CDR3 can be traced to other DNA sequences in this sample. V usage is TRBV2 and J usage is TRBJ2-2; weak D call: TRBD1 (6 bases). Germline assignment: CDR1 SNHLY and CDR2 FYNNEI. The CDR3 extends over 14 amino acids. Trimming removed 4 bases from V and 2 bases from J, with 8 bases in between. The CDR3 nucleotides are TGTGCCAGCAGTGGACAGGCTAACACCGGGGAGCTGTTTTTT. This translates into CASSGQANTGELFF.

This chain uses TRBV29-1 with TRBJ1-4; TRBD1 matches at 9 bases. The CDR3 sequence is 13 residues long. The V segment lost 6 bases and the J segment 1 base; nucleotides outside the gene matches: 0. The germline CDR1 and CDR2 sequences are SQVTM and ANQGSEA. CDR3 DNA: TGCAGCGTGGGACAGGGAACTAATGAAAAACTGTTTTTT. Its protein product is CSVGQGTNEKLFF.

The chain uses TRBV29-1 and TRBJ2-1, with TRBD2 as a possible D gene (5 bases). The germline V gene encodes CDR1 SQVTM and CDR2 ANQGSEA. This CDR3 spans 14 amino acids. V was trimmed by 3 bases and J by 0 bases, leaving 9 bases between them. DNA of the CDR3: TGCAGCGTTGATGGACTGAGCTCCTACAATGAGCAGTTCTTC. It is translated as CSVDGLSSYNEQFF.

This sequence joins TRBV18 and TRBJ2-2; D may be TRBD1 (6 bases). The V and J ends lost 3 bases and 5 bases respectively, with 10 bases between them. Germline CDR1 and CDR2: KGHSH and LQKENI. This CDR3 spans 14 amino acids. For the CDR3, the DNA is TGTGCCAGCTCACCCAACAGGGAAACCGGGGAGCTGTTTTTT. Translating it yields CASSPNRETGELFF.

The rearrangement links TRBV2 to TRBJ1-1; no reliable D call. Between the trimmed V and J ends, which lost 6 bases and 0 bases, there was a span of 11 bases. The CDR3 has 14 residues. CDR1 is SNHLY and CDR2 is FYNNEI in the germline V gene. CDR3 sequence: CASSRRGMNTEAFF. CDR3 sequence (DNA): TGTGCCAGCAGCCGGCGGGGTATGAACACTGAAGCTTTCTTT.

The chain joins TRBV2 to TRBJ2-7, with TRBD1 identical over 10 bases. Losses at the gene ends were 6 bases for V and 3 bases for J; bases not matched to a gene: 8. The CDR3 has 15 amino acids. Per germline, CDR1 SNHLY and CDR2 FYNNEI. The CDR3 region is CASRIAGTGDYEQYF. CDR3 nucleotides: TGTGCCAGCAGAATCGCCGGGACAGGGGACTACGAGCAGTACTTC.

This chain uses TRBV7-2 with TRBJ2-5, with TRBD2 identical over 8 bases. The CDR3 consists of 19 residues. Trimming at V came to 3 bases and at J to 0 bases, leaving 15 bases not matched to a gene. CDR1 and CDR2 from the germline V gene are SGHTA and FQGNSA. The CDR3 sequence is CASSFGGQGRGVNQETQYF. The CDR3 DNA follows: TGTGCCAGCAGCTTTGGGGGCCAGGGGCGGGGGGTAAACCAAGAGACCCAGTACTTC.

On this clone: Other DNA sequences of this sample code for an identical CDR3. V gene TRBV10-1 combines with J gene TRBJ2-7, with 7 bases fitting TRBD2. J was trimmed by 6 bases and V by 10 bases; bases with no gene match: 18. The CDR3 spans 15 residues. Germline assignment: CDR1 WNHNN and CDR2 SYGVQD (reference sequence). DNA of the CDR3: TGCGCCACCAAGCCCCACGGACTAGTCCCCATCGAGCAGTACTTC. Translating it yields CATKPHGLVPIEQYF.

This chain links TRBV7-2 with TRBJ2-5, with TRBD2 identical over 9 bases. Unmatched junction bases numbered 10, after V lost 1 base and J lost 4 bases. CDR3 length equals 17 residues. Germline CDR1 SGHTA, CDR2 FQGNSA. CDR3 in DNA: TGTGCCAGCAGCTTAGGGTTAGCGGGGGTGCTCTCAGAGACCCAGTACTTC. Encoded protein: CASSLGLAGVLSETQYF.

This chain uses TRBV6-6 with TRBJ2-1, with 8 bases lining up with TRBD2. Unmatched junction bases numbered 16, after V lost 5 bases and J lost 10 bases. Germline CDR1 reads MNHNY; CDR2 reads SVGAGI (reference sequence). The CDR3 is made up of 16 amino acids. The CDR3, as DNA: TGTGCCAGCAGTCCCCGGGGGGGAAACCCTGGTGTAGAGCAGTTCTTC. This sequence encodes CASSPRGGNPGVEQFF.

This clone was counted a few times. J is TRBJ2-3 and V is TRBV19; D possibly corresponds to TRBD2 (6 bases). There are 11 residues in the CDR3. V was trimmed by 5 bases and J by 6 bases, leaving 6 bases between them. The V gene's germline CDR1 is LNHDA and CDR2 SQIVND (reference sequence). This CDR3 is CASSRGDTQYF. The CDR3, as DNA: TGTGCCAGTAGTCGGGGGGATACGCAGTATTTT.

This sequence joins TRBV6-6 and TRBJ1-5; D gene unclear. In germline, CDR1 is MNHNY, CDR2 SVGAGI (reference sequence). V was pared by 6 bases and J by 6 bases, with 9 bases between. The length of the CDR3 is 12 residues. Written as DNA, the CDR3 is TGTGCCAGCAGCTTGGGAGGTCAGCCCCAGCATTTT. It is translated as CASSLGGQPQHF.

This sequence joins TRBV29-1 and TRBJ2-2; 9 bases are a match to TRBD2. V lost 2 bases, J lost 5 bases, and 6 bases stayed unmatched. The germline gives CDR1 SQVTM, CDR2 ANQGSEA. CDR3 length equals 15 residues. The DNA for the CDR3 is TGCAGCGTTGAATCTAGCGGGACGGTAACCGGGGAGCTGTTTTTT. Its translation: CSVESSGTVTGELFF.

V and J are TRBV5-6 and TRBJ2-2, with TRBD2 matching over 8 bases. CDR1 is SGHDT, CDR2 YYEEEE, per germline. The junction had 10 bases not matched to a gene; V was cut back by 0 bases and J by 6 bases. This CDR3 is built from 17 residues. CDR3 residues: CASSLGAGALDAGELFF. CDR3 DNA: TGTGCCAGCAGCTTGGGAGCGGGGGCCCTTGATGCCGGGGAGCTGTTTTTT.